These 3 T cell receptor beta chains were sequenced from one sample in a study of blood T cell repertoires in COVID-19. The repertoire was sequenced with immunoSEQ multiplex PCR; TCRdb's copy has only in-frame clones and lacks some. Counted here are approximately 300,000 clones, nearly 90% occurring once; the ten biggest clones make up just under 9.5%. Sequencing was carried out using PBMCs or T cells enriched from blood (not recorded which). Receptors were obtained from a woman aged 25 to 39 who had recovered from COVID-19.

The chain uses TRBV10-3 and TRBJ1-5; 7 nucleotides align to TRBD1. The trim removed 3 bases at V and 0 bases at J, leaving 5 bases unmatched. Germline lookup yields CDR1 ENHRY and CDR2 SYGVKD. This CDR3 contains 16 residues. CDR3 sequence (DNA): TGTGCCATCAGTGAAGGGGACAGTCCTAGCAATCAGCCCCAGCATTTT. It yields the protein CAISEGDSPSNQPQHF.

This chain connects TRBV7-9 to TRBJ2-2, with 8 bases aligning to TRBD1. The length of the CDR3 is 15 residues. With 6 bases clipped from V and 4 bases from J, the junction kept 7 bases outside the gene matches. Germline V gene sequence: CDR1 SEHNR, CDR2 FQNEAQ (reference sequence). CDR3 protein: CASSRRTGPTGELFF. Here the CDR3 DNA reads TGTGCCAGCAGTCGTCGGACAGGGCCCACCGGGGAGCTGTTTTTT.

This sequence joins TRBV2 and TRBJ2-5; tentative D call: TRBD2 (11 bases). V lost 8 bases and J lost 5, with 42 bases in between. Germline-derived CDR1 and CDR2 are SNHLY and FYNNEI. CDR3 length equals 22 residues. CDR3 nucleotides: TGTGCCAGCCGTCCGGGACAGGGGCCACGGACTAGCGGGCTTATAGATCCGGAGACCCAGTACTTC. This translates into CASRPGQGPRTSGLIDPETQYF.